This entry lists 7 T cell receptor beta chains sequenced from one sample in a study of regulatory T cells in long-lasting Graves disease. The time point is: persistent/refractory GD, antithyroid drugs over 5 years with positive TRAb. Preparation of the TCR library used RNA extracted from PBMCs. To make TCR beta libraries, researchers used iRepertoire HTBI primers and Arm-PCR of CDR3 regions. TCRdb re-derived calls from the multiplex PCR reads in MiXCR, one entry per CDR3 protein. Here the sample spans about 470,000 distinct CDR3 sequences, less than 25% being singletons. Sequencing used peripheral blood mononuclear cells (PBMCs), obtained when the disease was refractory, from a patient treated with antithyroid drugs. The origin of the receptors is a female donor with Graves disease.

This clonotype was found many times. The rearrangement links TRBV5-1 to TRBJ2-2; 9 bases are a match to TRBD2. The J segment lost 4 bases and the V segment lost 1 base, leaving 8 bases of the junction unmatched. The germline CDR1 and CDR2 sequences are SGHRS and YFSETQ. CDR3 length equals 17 residues. The CDR3 nucleotides read TGCGCCAGCAGCTTGTATGCTAGCGGGAAAGGCACCGGGGAGCTGTTTTTT. Translated, it gives CASSLYASGKGTGELFF.

There are a few counts of this clonotype. The chain uses TRBV14 and TRBJ2-7; weak D call: TRBD2 (6 bases). CDR3 length equals 12 residues. Per the germline V gene, CDR1 is SGHDN and CDR2 is FVKESK. V was trimmed by 3 bases and J by 6 bases, leaving 9 bases between them. CDR3 protein: CASSQWRGEQYF. The CDR3 DNA is TGTGCCAGCAGCCAGTGGCGGGGCGAGCAGTACTTC.

The chain couples TRBV28 to TRBJ2-2; TRBD2 aligns across 9 bases. J lost 4 bases, V lost 6 bases, and 9 bases had no gene match. The CDR3 length is 16 residues. Germline loops: CDR1 MDHEN, CDR2 SYDVKM. CDR3 loop: CASRKKTSGGTGELFF. The CDR3, as DNA: TGTGCCAGCAGAAAAAAGACTAGCGGCGGCACCGGGGAGCTGTTTTTT.

This clonotype was detected only a few times. The CDR3, as DNA: TGTGCCAGCAGCACGCTGACAGGGAATATCAACAATGAGCAGTTCTTC. Translated, it gives CASSTLTGNINNEQFF. V gene TRBV2 combines with J gene TRBJ2-1; TRBD1 matches at 7 bases. The CDR3 is made up of 16 amino acids. Germline V CDR1 and CDR2: SNHLY, FYNNEI. V shed 6 bases, J shed 5 bases, and the junction held 13 bases outside the gene matches.

This clonotype was detected ten times or more. The chain combines TRBV7-2 with TRBJ2-7; 9 positions agree with TRBD2. V was clipped by 6 bases and J by 6 bases; unmatched bases: 6. This CDR3 is 13 amino acids long. CDR1 SGHTA and CDR2 FQGNSA come from the germline V gene. The CDR3 DNA is TGTGCCAGCAGTAGTAGCGGGAGTGGCGAGCAGTACTTC. This gives the protein CASSSSGSGEQYF.

Remarks on this clonotype: A much larger clone differs from this one at a single base, so this may be a read error. V gene TRBV11-2 combines with J gene TRBJ1-2; unclear D gene. This CDR3 region has 13 residues. From germline, CDR1 is SGHAT and CDR2 FQNNGV. The CDR3 nucleotides are TGTGCCAGCAGCTTAGGTTCAGGACTTGGCTTCACCTTC. Its translation: CASSLGSGLGFTF.

This clonotype was observed a handful of times. The V and J genes are TRBV7-3 and TRBJ2-1; either TRBD1 or TRBD2 may supply D (7 bases each). The CDR3 spans 15 residues. Germline CDR1 reads SGHTA; CDR2 reads FQGTGA. Trimming left V 1 base short and J 4 bases short, with 11 bases between. CDR3 in amino acids: CASSLIRGGYNEQFF. CDR3 DNA: TGTGCCAGCAGCTTAATCAGGGGGGGTTACAATGAGCAGTTCTTC.